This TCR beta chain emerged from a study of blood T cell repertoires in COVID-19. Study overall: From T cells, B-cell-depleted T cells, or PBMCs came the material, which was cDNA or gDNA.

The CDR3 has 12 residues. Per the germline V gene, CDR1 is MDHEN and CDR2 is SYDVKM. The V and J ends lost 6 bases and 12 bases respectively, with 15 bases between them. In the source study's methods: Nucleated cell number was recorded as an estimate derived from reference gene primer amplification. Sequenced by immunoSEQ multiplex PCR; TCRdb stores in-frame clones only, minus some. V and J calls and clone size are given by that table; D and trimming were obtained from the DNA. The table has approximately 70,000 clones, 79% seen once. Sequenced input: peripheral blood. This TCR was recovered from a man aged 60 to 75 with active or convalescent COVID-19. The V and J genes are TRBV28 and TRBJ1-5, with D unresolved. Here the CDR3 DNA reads TGTGCCAGCAGCTCACTCGCACGGGGCCAGCATTTT. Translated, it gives CASSSLARGQHF.